This T cell receptor (beta chain) was captured by sequencing in a study of OX40 agonist ivuxolimab in advanced cancers. Libraries were prepared by immunoSEQ multiplex PCR; TCRdb keeps only in-frame clonotypes and omits some of them. The sample consists of tens of thousands of clones, approximately 90% of them appearing once. The length of the CDR3 is 16 residues. Between the trimmed V and J ends, which lost 1 base and 2 bases, there was a span of 12 bases. CDR1 is MNHEY, CDR2 SMNVEV, per germline (reference sequence). The chain has TRBV27 and TRBJ2-1, with D perhaps matching TRBD1 (6 bases). Specimen: CD4+ or CD8+ T cells sorted from blood, collected in a trial of the OX40 agonist ivuxolimab. This clonotype originated in an adult with an advanced solid tumor such as melanoma, head and neck, liver or kidney cancer. CDR3 sequence reads: CASSLFATGAYNEQFF. DNA of the CDR3: TGTGCCAGCAGTTTATTCGCGACAGGTGCCTACAATGAGCAGTTCTTC.